This T cell receptor beta chain derives from a study of graft-versus-host responses after intestinal transplantation (dated by TCRdb to about 2021). Notes on the research overall: The transplants that recipients received were multivisceral, liver-intestinal, or isolated intestinal. Every recipient was given anti-thymocyte globulin induction, followed by around three years of maintenance tacrolimus and steroids. Graft-versus-host and host-versus-graft alloreactive T cell clones were tracked in the graft, circulation and bone marrow after intestinal transplantation using bulk TCR-beta CDR3 sequencing. To identify alloreactive clones, pre-transplant mixed lymphocyte reaction products were sequenced and compared with unstimulated pre-transplant donor and recipient T cells. Of the roughly 23 intestinal transplant recipients enrolled in the cohort, one of whom was a retransplant, a few patients without pretransplant specimens were excluded. Donor T cell macrochimerism was defined as a peak of at least 4% donor T cells among recipient peripheral blood mononuclear cells. Samples from a few later patients were sequenced in-house on an Illumina MiSeq with MiXCR processing rather than by the commercial service.

To isolate intraepithelial and lamina propria lymphocytes from graft specimens, dithiothreitol, EDTA incubations and collagenase D digestion were used. Serial intestinal graft biopsy specimens collected up to 600 days after transplant underwent bulk TCR-beta sequencing. This clone turned up a few times. This clone's antigen is unknown. Base qualities are not provided; no much larger clone lies one nucleotide away. Library generation was performed with the immunoSEQ multiplex PCR assay. For most patients, genomic DNA was subjected to high-throughput TCR-beta CDR3 sequencing by Adaptive Biotechnologies. Concerning the study's data processing: Adaptive's ImmunoSEQ software was the source of the TCR sequencing data for 15 to 20 patients, while three other patients were processed with MiXCR and VDJtools. Because the origin of CDR3 nucleotide sequences shared between donor and recipient could not be assigned, those sequences were removed. To be classed as alloreactive, a clone needed at least 2-fold expansion over unstimulated cells and a minimum CFSE-low frequency of 0.002% (template counts) or 0.001% (read counts). Clones were considered mappable if detected in sequenced pre-transplant spleen, lymph node, or MLR CFSE-low populations of the donor or recipient. The cumulative frequency of alloreactive clones was calculated as a percentage of all sequences, weighted by copy number. The clones in this table, taken by TCRdb from immuneACCESS, are in-frame only. Not every clone is retained; where verified, under half of the shortfall comes from an unresolved V gene, and the cause of the rest is unknown. V and J calls and clone size follow that table, whereas D and trimming were derived from the DNA. Across this sample there are 3,600 or so clones, with 55% to 75% seen only once. The biggest ten clones account for over 8.5% of the sample.

What the work shows at the level of the full study, not this receptor alone: Peak levels of circulating GvH clones were associated with declines in HvG clones early after transplant. The relatively low number and heterogeneity of intestinal transplant patients limited the conclusions. GvH clones turned up in recipient bone marrow, with some appearing earlier in ileal mucosa or blood, a pattern consistent with an intestinal mucosal origin. Patients with donor T cell macrochimerism had high GvH to HvG T cell clonal ratios in their allografts.

CDR1 is given as MNHEY and CDR2 as SMNVEV, both from the germline V gene (reference sequence). The CDR3 has 17 amino acids, counting the end cysteine and phenylalanine. The entry retains the CDR3 DNA only, 51 bases that are in frame from base 1. V lost 5 bases and J lost 7 bases, and the count of bases not matched to a germline gene is 16. The sample in question was ileum tissue, obtained about 1,000 days after intestinal transplantation. Recombination joined TRBV27 with TRBJ2-1, and 8 junctional nucleotides match TRBD2. The receptor's source is a human patient who received an intestinal transplant, so some T cells may come from the graft donor. This receptor has the CDR3 CASSTLLAESLGNEQFF. At the DNA level, the sequence is TGTGCCAGCAGTACCCTACTAGCGGAGTCCCTTGGGAATGAGCAGTTCTTC.